This entry features one T cell receptor beta chain sequence. The sample originates from a study of control samples from healthy donors and cancer patients. Generated by immunoSEQ multiplex PCR, the TCRdb table keeps only in-frame clones and is missing some. The top ten clones hold 2% to 2.5% of a sample with 120,000 or so clones, 80% to 95% of them seen once. The germline V gene encodes CDR1 SNHLY and CDR2 FYNNEI. The CDR3 is 15 residues long. V lost 5 bases and J lost 2; bases outside the gene matches: 2. The sample comprised blood. The sequence was collected from a man younger than 35 in good health. The chain combines TRBV2 with TRBJ2-1, with 11 bases matching TRBD2. CDR3 loop: CASSPGLAAYNEQFF. CDR3 coding DNA: TGTGCCAGCAGTCCGGGACTAGCGGCCTACAATGAGCAGTTCTTC.